This entry concerns a single T cell receptor (beta chain). This clonotype showed up just once. Its antigen is not yet known. No much larger clone is present one base from it, and per-base qualities are unavailable. One read provides weak support. The method behind the library was UMI-ligation and nested PCR. For the blood and skin samples, reverse transcription of TCR RNA was done with SuperScript IV along with alpha and beta constant region primers. The ligated cDNA was amplified by four rounds of PCR, in which nested alpha and beta constant region primers were used together with the SP2 primer. An oligonucleotide carrying the Illumina SP2 primer and a UMI was ligated to the 3' end of the cDNA by means of T4 RNA ligase 1. The 12-nucleotide UMI consisted of two random hexamers with an eight-base spacer between the hexamers to prevent hairpin formation. From the second PCR onward, TCR alpha and beta chain libraries were processed separately and dual indexed for multiplexing. After pooling, the indexed libraries were analyzed by capillary electrophoresis and sequenced on either an Illumina MiSeq or NextSeq. PhiX DNA at about 4.5-8% was spiked into libraries to increase base diversity and improve cluster recognition. Per the authors' processing: Demultiplexor took UMIs from read 2, joined the UMIs to the TCR sequence from read 1, and separated reads according to sample indices. V and J genes and V-J junctions were identified by Decombinator, which gave every TCR a five-part identifier that included V and J deletions. Collapsinator used UMIs to correct sequencing errors and PCR amplification heterogeneity, yielding UMI-based abundance per TCR. CDR3Translator turned identifiers into nucleotide sequence, translated the nucleotide sequence into amino acids, and pulled out CDR3 regions based on terminal motifs. After normalization to the amount of input RNA, the error-corrected alpha and beta TCR counts from blood and from skin were compared. TCRdb cleaned the public reads at Q25 with fastp, built clones with MiXCR and kept in-frame beta chains. Rows are unified per CDR3 protein, each entry keeping the most common DNA and genes. TCRdb's processing, not the authors' own work, is the source of the V and J calls. The sample includes under 20,000 distinct CDR3 sequences, with 7.5% to 10% observed a single time. The ten most abundant clones make up approximately 7% of the sample.

Explained via the paper, the treatment or condition label denotes: skin biopsy from PPD injection site in Mantoux-positive individual. Before reverse transcription, total RNA that had not been cell sorted was treated with RQ1 DNase, with a target input of roughly 1 to 1000 ng. A robust, sensitive protocol for the amplification, sequencing and analysis of TCRs was described in the study, in which 3' ligation of a UMI-containing oligonucleotide to TCR cDNA was used. Tuberculin skin test biopsies came from sites injected with PPD in individuals with a positive Mantoux test. Libraries were prepared from skin biopsies and whole blood so that pipeline robustness could be tested in samples in which T cells form a minority population. V drops 9 bases and J drops 2 bases, leaving 16 bases in between. CDR1 and CDR2, looked up from the germline V gene (reference sequence), are LNHDA and SQIVND. The CDR3 has 14 amino acids, counting the end cysteine and phenylalanine. The entry retains the CDR3 DNA only, 42 bases that are in frame from base 1.

The source of the sample is a study of naive and memory T cell subsets (dated by TCRdb to 2015 to 2018). Concerning the study at large: According to the figure summarizing the samples, there were about 10 blood donors, 7 tuberculin skin test biopsies and 3 saline control biopsies. Skin biopsies were taken from tuberculin skin test sites or from saline-injected control sites and were processed for RNA extraction as described before. PCR2 was typically a SYBR Green qPCR stopped at a set threshold; low-input samples could instead use end-point PCR (approximately 6 cycles).

The research as a whole found: Higher TCR numbers at tuberculin skin test sites were interpreted as T cell infiltration of a delayed type IV hypersensitivity reaction. The potential sensitivity of the RNA-based method to TCR transcript changes with T cell activation and differentiation was acknowledged. TCR sequences were reportedly obtained from both types of skin biopsy, with many more TCRs found at tuberculin skin test sites. The paper did not give details of skin biopsy collection and RNA processing, instead referencing earlier studies for those details.

The sample in question was skin, obtained from a tuberculin skin test site. This TCR came from an adult in good health. The V and J genes are TRBV19 and TRBJ1-2; a tentative D call is TRBD1 (6 bases match). At the DNA level, the sequence is TGTGCCAGGGGAAGCAGGGGTAACAACTATGGCTACACCTTC. This yields the protein CARGSRGNNYGYTF. The reference TRBV19 and TRBJ1-2 proteins fill in what lies around the CDR3, so the full variable domain reads DGGITQSPKYLFRKEGQNVTLSCEQNLNHDAMYWYRQDPGQGLRLIYYSQIVNDFQKGDIAEGYSVSREKKESFPLTVTSAQKNPTAFYLCARGSRGNNYGYTFGSGTRLTVV.